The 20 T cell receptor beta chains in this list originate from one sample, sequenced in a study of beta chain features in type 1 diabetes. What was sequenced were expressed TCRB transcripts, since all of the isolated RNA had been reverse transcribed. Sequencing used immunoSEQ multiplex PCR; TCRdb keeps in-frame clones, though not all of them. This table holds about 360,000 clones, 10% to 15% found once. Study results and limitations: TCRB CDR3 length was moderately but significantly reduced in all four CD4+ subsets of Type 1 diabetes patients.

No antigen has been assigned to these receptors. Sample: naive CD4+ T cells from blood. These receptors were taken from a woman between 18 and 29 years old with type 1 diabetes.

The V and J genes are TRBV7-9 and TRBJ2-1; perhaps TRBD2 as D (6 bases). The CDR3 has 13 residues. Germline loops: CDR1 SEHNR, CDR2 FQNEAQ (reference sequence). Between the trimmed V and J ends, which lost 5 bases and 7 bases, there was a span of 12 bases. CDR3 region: CASSPRTINEQFF. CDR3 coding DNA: TGTGCCAGCAGCCCCCGGACTATTAATGAGCAGTTCTTC.

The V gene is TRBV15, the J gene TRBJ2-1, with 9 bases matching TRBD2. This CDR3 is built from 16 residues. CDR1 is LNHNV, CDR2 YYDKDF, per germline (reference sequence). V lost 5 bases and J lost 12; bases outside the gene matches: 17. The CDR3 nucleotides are TGTGCCACCAGCTCTATTAGAGGGGCGGGGGGGTTCGTGCAGTTCTTC. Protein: CATSSIRGAGGFVQFF.

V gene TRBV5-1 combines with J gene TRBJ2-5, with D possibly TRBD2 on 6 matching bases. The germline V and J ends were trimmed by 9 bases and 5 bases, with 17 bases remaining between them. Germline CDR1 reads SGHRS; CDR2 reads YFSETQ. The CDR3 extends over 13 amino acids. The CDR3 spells CATSGSGRETQYF. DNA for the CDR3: TGCGCCACCTCCGGGAGTGGGAGGGAGACCCAGTACTTC.

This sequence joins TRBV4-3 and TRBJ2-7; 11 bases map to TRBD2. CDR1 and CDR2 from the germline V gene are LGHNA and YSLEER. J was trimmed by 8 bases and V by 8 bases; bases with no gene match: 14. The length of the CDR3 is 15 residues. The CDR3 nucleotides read TGCGCCAGCGCACCGGGACTAGCGGACGAAAATCAGCAGTACTTC. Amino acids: CASAPGLADENQQYF.

CDR3 in amino acids: CASSEAGTGVYYGYTF. The DNA for the CDR3 is TGTGCCAGCAGTGAGGCTGGGACAGGGGTGTACTATGGCTACACCTTC. This chain joins TRBV25-1 and TRBJ1-2; the match to TRBD1 covers 10 bases. This CDR3 has 16 amino acids. V dropped 3 bases and J dropped 3; count of bases not matched to a gene: 7. In germline, CDR1 is MGHDK, CDR2 SYGVNS.

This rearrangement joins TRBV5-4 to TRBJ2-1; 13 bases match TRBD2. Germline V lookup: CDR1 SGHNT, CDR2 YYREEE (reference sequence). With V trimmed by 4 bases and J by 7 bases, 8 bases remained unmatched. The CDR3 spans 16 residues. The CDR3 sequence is CASSRPGLAGRNEQFF. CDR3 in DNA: TGTGCCAGCAGCCGACCGGGACTAGCGGGGAGGAATGAGCAGTTCTTC. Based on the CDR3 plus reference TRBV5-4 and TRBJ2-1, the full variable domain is ETGVTQSPTHLIKTRGQQVTLRCSSQSGHNTVSWYQQALGQGPQFIFQYYREEENGRGNFPPRFSGLQFPNYSSELNVNALELDDSALYLCASSRPGLAGRNEQFFGPGTRLTVL.

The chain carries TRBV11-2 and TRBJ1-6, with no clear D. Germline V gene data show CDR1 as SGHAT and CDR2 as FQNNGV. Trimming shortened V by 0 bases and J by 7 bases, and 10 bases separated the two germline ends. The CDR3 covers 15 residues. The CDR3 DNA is TGTGCCAGCAGCTTAGAGGCCCGAGCGAATTCACCCCTCCACTTT. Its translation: CASSLEARANSPLHF. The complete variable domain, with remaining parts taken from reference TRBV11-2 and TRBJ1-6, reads EAGVAQSPRYKIIEKRQSVAFWCNPISGHATLYWYQQILGQGPKLLIQFQNNGVVDDSQLPKDRFSAERLKGVDSTLKIQPAKLEDSAVYLCASSLEARANSPLHFGNGTRLTVT.

In DNA, the CDR3 is TGTGCCAGCAGCGTCCGGGACAGGGGAAATGAAAAACTGTTTTTT. Translated, it gives CASSVRDRGNEKLFF. The rearrangement links TRBV5-4 to TRBJ1-4; 10 bases match TRBD1. Germline loops: CDR1 SGHNT, CDR2 YYREEE (reference sequence). The V segment lost 4 bases and the J segment 5 bases; nucleotides outside the gene matches: 5. This CDR3 is built from 15 residues.

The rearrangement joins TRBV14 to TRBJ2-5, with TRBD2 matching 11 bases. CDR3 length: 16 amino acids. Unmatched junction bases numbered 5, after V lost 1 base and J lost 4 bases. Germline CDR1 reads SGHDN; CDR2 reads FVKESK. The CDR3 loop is CASSQVLAGAAETQYF. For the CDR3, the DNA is TGTGCCAGCAGCCAAGTACTAGCGGGGGCTGCAGAGACCCAGTACTTC.

CDR3: CASSLAAGQPDGYTF. CDR3 in DNA: TGTGCCAGCAGCTTAGCGGCAGGGCAGCCTGATGGCTACACCTTC. The chain employs TRBV7-9 and TRBJ1-2, with D tentatively TRBD1 (5 bases). V dropped 0 bases and J dropped 6 bases, with 14 bases sitting between them. The CDR3 contains 15 residues. Germline assignment: CDR1 SEHNR and CDR2 FQNEAQ (reference sequence).

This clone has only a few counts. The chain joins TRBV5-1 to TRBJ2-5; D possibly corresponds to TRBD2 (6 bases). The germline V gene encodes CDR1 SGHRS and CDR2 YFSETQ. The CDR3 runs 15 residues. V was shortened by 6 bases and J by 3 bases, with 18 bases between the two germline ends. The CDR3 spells CASKAGTQREETQYF. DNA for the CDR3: TGCGCCAGCAAGGCGGGGACCCAAAGGGAAGAGACCCAGTACTTC.

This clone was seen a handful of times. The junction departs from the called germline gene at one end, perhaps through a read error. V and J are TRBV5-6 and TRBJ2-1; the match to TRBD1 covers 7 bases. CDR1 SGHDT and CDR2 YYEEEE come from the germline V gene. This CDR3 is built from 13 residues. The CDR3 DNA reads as TGTGCCAGCAGCTTGGGGACAGGTCTCAAGCAATTCTTC. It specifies CASSLGTGLKQFF.

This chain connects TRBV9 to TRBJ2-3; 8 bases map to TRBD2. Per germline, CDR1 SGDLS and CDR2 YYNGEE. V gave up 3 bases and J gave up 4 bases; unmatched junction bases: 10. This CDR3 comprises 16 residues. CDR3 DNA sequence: TGTGCCAGCAGCGCCCCTCCCGGGGGGGGCCCAGATACGCAGTATTTT. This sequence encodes CASSAPPGGGPDTQYF.

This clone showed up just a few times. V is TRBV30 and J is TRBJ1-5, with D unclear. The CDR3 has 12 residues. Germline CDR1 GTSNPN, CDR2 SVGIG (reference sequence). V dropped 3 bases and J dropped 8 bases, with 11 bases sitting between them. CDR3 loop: CAWSPGGKPQHF. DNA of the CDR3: TGTGCCTGGAGCCCGGGAGGGAAGCCCCAGCATTTT.

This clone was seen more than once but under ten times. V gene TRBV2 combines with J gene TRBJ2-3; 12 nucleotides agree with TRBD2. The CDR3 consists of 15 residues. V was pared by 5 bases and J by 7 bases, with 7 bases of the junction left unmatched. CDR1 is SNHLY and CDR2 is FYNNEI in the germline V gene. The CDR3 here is CASSPTSGGIHTQYF. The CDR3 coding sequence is TGTGCCAGCAGTCCCACTAGCGGGGGGATCCATACGCAGTATTTT.

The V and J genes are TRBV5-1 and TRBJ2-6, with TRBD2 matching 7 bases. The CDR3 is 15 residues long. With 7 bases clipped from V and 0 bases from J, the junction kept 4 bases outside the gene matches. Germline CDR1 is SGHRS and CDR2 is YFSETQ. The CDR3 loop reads CASGPGGSGANVLTF. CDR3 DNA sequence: TGCGCCAGCGGACCGGGGGGCTCTGGGGCCAACGTCCTGACTTTC.

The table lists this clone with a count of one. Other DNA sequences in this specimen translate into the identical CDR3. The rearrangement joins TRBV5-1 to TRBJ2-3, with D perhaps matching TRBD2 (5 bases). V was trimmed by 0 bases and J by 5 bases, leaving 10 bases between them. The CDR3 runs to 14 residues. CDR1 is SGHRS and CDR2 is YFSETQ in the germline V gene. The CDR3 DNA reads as TGCGCCAGCAGCTTGGGGACTCCTAGAGATACGCAGTATTTT. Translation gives CASSLGTPRDTQYF. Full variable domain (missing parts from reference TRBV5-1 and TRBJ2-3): KAGVTQTPRYLIKTRGQQVTLSCSPISGHRSVSWYQQTPGQGLQFLFEYFSETQRNKGNFPGRFSGRQFSNSRSEMNVSTLELGDSALYLCASSLGTPRDTQYFGPGTRLTVL.

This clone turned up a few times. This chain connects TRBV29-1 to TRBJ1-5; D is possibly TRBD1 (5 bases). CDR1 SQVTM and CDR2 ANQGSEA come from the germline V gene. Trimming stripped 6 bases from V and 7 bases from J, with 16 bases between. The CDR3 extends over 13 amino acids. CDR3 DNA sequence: TGCAGCGTAATCTGGGGACGGGGGCAGCCCCAGCATTTT. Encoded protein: CSVIWGRGQPQHF.

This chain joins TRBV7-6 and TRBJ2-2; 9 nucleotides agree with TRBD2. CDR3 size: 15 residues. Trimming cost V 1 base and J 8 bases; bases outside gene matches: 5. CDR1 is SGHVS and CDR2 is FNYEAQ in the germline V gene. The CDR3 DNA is TGTGCCAGCAGCTTAGTAGCGGGAGAGGCGGGGGAGCTGTTTTTT. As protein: CASSLVAGEAGELFF.

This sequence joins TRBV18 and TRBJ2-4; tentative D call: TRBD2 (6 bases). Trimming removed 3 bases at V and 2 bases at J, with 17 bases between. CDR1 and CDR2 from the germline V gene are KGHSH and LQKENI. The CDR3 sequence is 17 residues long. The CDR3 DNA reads TGTGCCAGCTCACCGGGACTTGGGAGGCTAACCAAAAACATTCAGTACTTC. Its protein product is CASSPGLGRLTKNIQYF.